This T cell receptor beta chain was sequenced for a study of T cells in Graves' hyperthyroidism and ophthalmopathy. Broader study findings: Ophthalmopathy onset followed model prediction by a median around 6.9 months.

This clonotype has ten or more counts. Its matching antigen is unknown. The junction departs from germline at one end; a sequencing error may be responsible. This CDR3 is 16 amino acids long. In germline, CDR1 is SNHLY, CDR2 FYNNEI. RNA transcripts served as the template for amplifying TCR beta CDR3 regions. First-round RT-PCR of the TCR CDR3 relied on the HTBI primer set. MiXCR was run by TCRdb on the multiplex PCR reads, yielding one entry per CDR3 protein. This sample carries more than 650,000 distinct CDR3 sequences, 12% to 15% of them seen once, and the ten largest clones take roughly 10%. Subjects aged 18 to 65 presented with newly diagnosed hyperthyroidism of less than 2 months' duration.

Sequenced sample: blood. The rearrangement joins TRBV2 to TRBJ1-3; TRBD1 agrees at 7 bases. This sequence originates from a young woman with Graves' hyperthyroidism. The CDR3 nucleotides are TGTGCCTGCAGGTCGGACAGGAAAACGCCTGGAAACACCATATATTTT. Translated: CACRSDRKTPGNTIYF.